This entry features one T cell receptor beta chain sequence. Antigen: not known. The sample originates from a study of TIL therapy for anti-PD-1-resistant metastatic lung cancer. This was the immunoSEQ v3 assay. Sequencing depth was about 2 million read pairs for survey level, about 5-6.5 million for deep. The data were produced by immunoSEQ multiplex PCR, yet TCRdb's version contains in-frame clones alone and is incomplete. The data hold approximately 50,000 clones, with 81% observed a single time. Overall study findings and caveats: This highly selected cohort may not generalize to typical lung cancer patients.

Trimming pared 6 bases from V and 4 bases from J, leaving 19 bases between. CDR1 and CDR2 (germline): MDHEN, SYDVKM. This CDR3 contains 15 residues. Regarding time point: pre-treatment sample, taken before nivolumab and TIL therapy. This sample comprised blood, obtained at baseline. This receptor was taken from a person between 25 and 80 years old with non-small cell lung cancer. J is TRBJ2-7 and V is TRBV28; D is perhaps TRBD2 (6 bases). The CDR3 DNA is TGTGCCAGCAGCCTATCGGGGGTTTCATCGTACGAGCAGTACTTC. As protein: CASSLSGVSSYEQYF.